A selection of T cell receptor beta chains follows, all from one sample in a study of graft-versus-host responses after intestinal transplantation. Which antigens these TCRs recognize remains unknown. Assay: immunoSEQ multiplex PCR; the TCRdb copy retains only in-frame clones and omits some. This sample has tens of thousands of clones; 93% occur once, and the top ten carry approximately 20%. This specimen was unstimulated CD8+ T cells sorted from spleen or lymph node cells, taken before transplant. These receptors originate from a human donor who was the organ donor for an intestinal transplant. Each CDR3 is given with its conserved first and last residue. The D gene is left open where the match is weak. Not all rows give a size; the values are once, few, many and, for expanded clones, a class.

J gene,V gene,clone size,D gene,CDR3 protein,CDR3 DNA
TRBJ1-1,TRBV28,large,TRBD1,CASSLGQGITEAFF,TGTGCCAGCAGCCTCGGACAGGGGATCACTGAAGCTTTCTTT
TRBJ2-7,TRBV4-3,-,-,CASSPDAGSRSPREQYF,TGCGCCAGCAGCCCGGACGCCGGGTCCCGCAGCCCGAGGGAGCAGTACTTC
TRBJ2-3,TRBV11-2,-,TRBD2,CASSLYGRVADTQYF,TGTGCCAGCAGCTTATACGGGAGGGTGGCAGATACGCAGTATTTT
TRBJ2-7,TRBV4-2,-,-,CASSQDNGGAVYEQYF,TGTGCCAGCAGCCAAGACAATGGAGGGGCCGTCTACGAGCAGTACTTC
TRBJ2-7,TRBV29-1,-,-,CSVPDGPAPYEQYF,TGCAGCGTTCCCGACGGACCGGCCCCCTACGAGCAGTACTTC
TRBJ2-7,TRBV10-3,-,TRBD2,CAILPSASGPSYEQYF,TGTGCCATCTTGCCCTCTGCTAGCGGCCCCTCCTACGAGCAGTACTTC
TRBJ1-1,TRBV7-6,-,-,CASSLYNPRDTEAFF,TGTGCCAGCAGCTTATATAACCCTAGAGACACTGAAGCTTTCTTT
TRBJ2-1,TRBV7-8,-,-,CASRVVLADYNEQFF,TGTGCCAGCAGAGTAGTATTAGCGGATTACAATGAGCAGTTCTTC
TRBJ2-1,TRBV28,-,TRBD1,CASSLVPGQGVYEQFF,TGTGCCAGCAGTTTAGTCCCCGGACAGGGGGTTTATGAGCAGTTCTTC
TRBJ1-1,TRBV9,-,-,CASSVVGKTSEAFF,TGTGCCAGCAGCGTAGTAGGCAAAACATCTGAAGCTTTCTTT
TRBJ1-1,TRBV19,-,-,CASSISSNTEAFF,TGTGCCAGTAGTATTAGCTCGAACACTGAAGCTTTCTTT
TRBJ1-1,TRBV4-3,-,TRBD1,CASSDGTGGSDEAFF,TGCGCCAGCAGCGACGGGACAGGGGGTTCGGATGAAGCTTTCTTT
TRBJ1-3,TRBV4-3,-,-,CASSQGRDSGNTIYF,TGCGCCAGCAGCCAAGGCAGGGACTCTGGAAACACCATATATTTT
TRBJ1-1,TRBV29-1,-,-,CSAIGGARTEAFF,TGCAGCGCCATTGGAGGGGCCAGGACTGAAGCTTTCTTT
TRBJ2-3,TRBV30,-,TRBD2,CAWSVPLRGRETDTQYF,TGTGCCTGGAGTGTACCTCTCAGAGGGAGGGAGACGGATACGCAGTATTTT
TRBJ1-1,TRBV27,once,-,CASSLSRGRNTEAFF,TGTGCCAGCAGTTTATCCCGAGGGAGGAACACTGAAGCTTTCTTT
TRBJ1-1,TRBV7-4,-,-,CASRLKTANTEAFF,TGTGCCAGCAGGCTTAAAACAGCGAACACTGAAGCTTTCTTT
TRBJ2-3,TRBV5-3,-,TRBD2,CARSPGAGTSTDTQYF,TGTGCCAGAAGCCCGGGAGCGGGAACCAGCACAGATACGCAGTATTTT
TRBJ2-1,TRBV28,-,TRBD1,CASDFAGGYTSYNEQFF,TGTGCCAGCGACTTTGCAGGGGGTTACACCTCCTACAATGAGCAGTTCTTC
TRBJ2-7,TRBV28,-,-,CASRPDRGLAYEQYF,TGTGCCAGCAGACCAGACAGGGGACTAGCCTACGAGCAGTACTTC
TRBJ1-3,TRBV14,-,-,CASSQTLRGSGNTIYF,TGTGCCAGCAGCCAAACTTTACGGGGATCTGGAAACACCATATATTTT
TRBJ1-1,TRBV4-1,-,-,CASSQDHSSGNEAFF,TGCGCCAGCAGCCAAGATCACTCATCGGGGAATGAAGCTTTCTTT
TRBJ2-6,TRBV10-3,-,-,CAISAWYFPDMTPINANVLTF,TGTGCCATCAGTGCGTGGTATTTTCCGGACATGACCCCTATCAACGCCAACGTCCTGACTTTC
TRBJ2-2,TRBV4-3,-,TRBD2,CASSQDNGLAGGDTGELFF,TGCGCCAGCAGCCAAGATAACGGACTAGCGGGAGGCGACACCGGGGAGCTGTTTTTT
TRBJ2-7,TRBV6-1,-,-,CASSSGNEQYF,TGTGCCAGCAGTTCCGGGAACGAGCAGTACTTC
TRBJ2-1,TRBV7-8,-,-,CASSLDARSSYNEQFF,TGTGCCAGCAGCTTAGACGCCCGAAGCTCCTACAATGAGCAGTTCTTC
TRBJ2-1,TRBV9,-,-,CASSVADDYNEQFF,TGTGCCAGCAGCGTAGCCGACGATTACAATGAGCAGTTCTTC